The clone carrying this TCR beta chain showed up just a few times. This CDR3 is also generated by other DNA sequences in the sample. This specimen comes from a study of T cell responses to AZD1222 COVID-19 vaccine. Method: immunoSEQ multiplex PCR; TCRdb's copy keeps in-frame clones and lacks some. The sample yields some 100,000 clones, about 83% seen once. V was clipped by 0 bases and J by 5 bases, with 6 bases between them. From germline, CDR1 is SGHRS and CDR2 YFSETQ. This CDR3 is built from 12 residues. The chain is built from TRBV5-1 and TRBJ2-7, with D uncertain. This TCR came from an adult in good health. This specimen was peripheral blood, taken on day 0 of AZD1222 vaccination. CDR3 in amino acids: CASSLVGDEQYF. The CDR3 region has the DNA TGCGCCAGCAGCTTGGTTGGAGACGAGCAGTACTTC.